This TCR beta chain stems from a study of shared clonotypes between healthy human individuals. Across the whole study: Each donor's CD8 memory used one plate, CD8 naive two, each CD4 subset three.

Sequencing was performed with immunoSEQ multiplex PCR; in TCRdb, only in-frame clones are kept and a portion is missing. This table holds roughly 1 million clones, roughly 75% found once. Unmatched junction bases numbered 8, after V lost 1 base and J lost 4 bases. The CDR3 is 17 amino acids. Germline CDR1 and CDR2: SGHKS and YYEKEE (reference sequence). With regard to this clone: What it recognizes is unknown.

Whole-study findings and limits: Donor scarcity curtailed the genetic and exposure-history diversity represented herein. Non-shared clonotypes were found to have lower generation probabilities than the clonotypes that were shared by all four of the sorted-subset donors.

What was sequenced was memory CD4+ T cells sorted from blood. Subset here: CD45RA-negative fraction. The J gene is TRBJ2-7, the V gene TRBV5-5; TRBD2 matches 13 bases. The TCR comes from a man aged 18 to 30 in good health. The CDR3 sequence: CASSLWGRTSGRYEQYF. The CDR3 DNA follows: TGTGCCAGCAGCTTGTGGGGAAGGACTAGCGGGAGATACGAGCAGTACTTC.